This T cell receptor (beta chain) came from a study of blood T cells in healthy people across ages. Combining a sample-barcoded 5' primer with a J-beta primer mix, a second PCR ran for roughly 7 to 11 cycles. Carrying 12 random nucleotides, a template-switch adaptor labeled each individual cDNA molecule. TCRdb ran MiXCR on the 5' RACE reads and lists one entry per CDR3 protein. The repertoire holds 500,000 to 700,000 distinct CDR3 sequences, with about 30% as singletons. General study points: CMV status of donors was unknown, possibly confounding expanded clonotype changes. Both higher diversity and more naive CD4+ cells marked long-lived donors when set against aged donors.

This clonotype occurred many times. What it binds is unknown. V was pared by 4 bases and J by 6 bases, with 10 bases of the junction left unmatched. Germline V gives CDR1 SGDLS, CDR2 YYNGEE. The CDR3 length is 15 residues. Each sample gave at least 7 million isolated PBMCs. This clonotype was sampled from a woman older than 75 in good health. Material: blood. The chain is built from TRBV9 and TRBJ2-1; 7 nucleotides agree with TRBD1. CDR3: CASSPGTAGLNEQFF. CDR3 DNA sequence: TGTGCCAGCAGCCCCGGGACAGCCGGACTCAATGAGCAGTTCTTC. Looking up the rest from reference TRBV9 and TRBJ2-1 gives the full variable domain: DSGVTQTPKHLITATGQRVTLRCSPRSGDLSVYWYQQSLDQGLQFLIQYYNGEERAKGNILERFSAQQFPDLHSELNLSSLELGDSALYFCASSPGTAGLNEQFFGPGTRLTVL.